Listed here is a single TCR beta chain. Its antigen is unidentified. The repertoire was sequenced with immunoSEQ multiplex PCR; TCRdb's copy has only in-frame clones and lacks some. The sample includes more than 100,000 clones, just over 90% of them seen just once. These data originate in a study of T cell responses to AZD1222 COVID-19 vaccine. Pooling covered second doses at about 4 or about 12 weeks. The study's findings and limits: The study identified only six AZD1222 recipients as seropositive at baseline. Repertoires were sampled only after the peak T cell response. Donors were largely white British and mainly female; clonal diversity was possibly underestimated.

The sequences come from peripheral blood, collected 28 days after the second AZD1222 dose. The source is an adult who received the AZD1222 COVID-19 vaccine.

CDR3: CASSKRVNRGAKDLNTEAFF. As DNA, the CDR3 is TGTGCCAGCAGCAAGCGAGTTAACAGGGGGGCCAAAGATTTGAACACTGAAGCTTTCTTT. The gene calls are TRBV6-6 and TRBJ1-1; 8 bases are shared with TRBD1. Germline V CDR1 and CDR2: MNHNY, SVGAGI (reference sequence). V dropped 6 bases and J dropped 0; count of bases not matched to a gene: 21. The CDR3 spans 20 residues.